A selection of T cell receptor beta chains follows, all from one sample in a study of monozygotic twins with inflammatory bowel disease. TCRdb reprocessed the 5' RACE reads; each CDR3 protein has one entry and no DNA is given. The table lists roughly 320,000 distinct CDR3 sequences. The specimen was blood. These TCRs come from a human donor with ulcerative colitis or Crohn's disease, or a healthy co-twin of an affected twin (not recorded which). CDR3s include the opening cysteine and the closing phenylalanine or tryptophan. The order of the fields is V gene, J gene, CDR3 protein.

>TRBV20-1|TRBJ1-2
CSARDTGGVYGYTF
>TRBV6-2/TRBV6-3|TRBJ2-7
CASSYYGLAGRVFFEQYF
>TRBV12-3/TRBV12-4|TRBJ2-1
CASSFRVYNEQFF
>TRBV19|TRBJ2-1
CASSIVGVSYNEQFF
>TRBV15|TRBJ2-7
CATSSPGTGNNEQYF
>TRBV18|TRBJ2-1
CASSPGAGGPEELFF
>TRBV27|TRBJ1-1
CASSHQGSWTFF
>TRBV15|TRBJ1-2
CATSSAHRISGYTF
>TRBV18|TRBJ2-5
CASSAGTEETQYF
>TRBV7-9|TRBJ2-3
CASSPGTSGAQYF
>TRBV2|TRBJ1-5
CASRGEEDSNQPQHF
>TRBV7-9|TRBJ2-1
CASSFTLAGGYNEQFF
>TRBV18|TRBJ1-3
CASSAVITGGNSGNTIYF
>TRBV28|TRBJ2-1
CASSSSANEQFF
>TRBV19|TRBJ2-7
CASTQGPSFDEQYF
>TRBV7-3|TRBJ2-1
CASSEGGDYYNEQFF
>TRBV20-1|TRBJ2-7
CSAQSDRSYEQYF
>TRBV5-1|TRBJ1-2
CASSSTEGYGYTF
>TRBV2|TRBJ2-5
CASKSGSSYQETQYF
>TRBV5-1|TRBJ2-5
CASSYRTGKEETQYF
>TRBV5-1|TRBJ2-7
CASSLEVGEQYF
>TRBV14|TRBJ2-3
CASSSGGRFTDTQYF
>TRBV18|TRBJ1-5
CASSATTGTNQPQHF
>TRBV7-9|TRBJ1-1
CASSLTGDDTEAFF
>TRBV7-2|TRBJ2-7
CASSLNIGTYEQYF
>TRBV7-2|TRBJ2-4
CASSSPLSQNIQYF
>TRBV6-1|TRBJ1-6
CASTPLGSYNSPLHF
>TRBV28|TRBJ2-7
CASRFVGSGGLYEQYF
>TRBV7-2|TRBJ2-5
CASSLSGGWETQYF
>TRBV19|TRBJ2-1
CASSIARAEWYNEQFF
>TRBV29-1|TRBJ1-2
CSASTGQGDPNYGYTF
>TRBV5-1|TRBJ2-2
CASSSLTGSTGELFF
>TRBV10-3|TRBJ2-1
CASAGQPYNEQFF
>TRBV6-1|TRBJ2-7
CASSSGQVGSYEQYF
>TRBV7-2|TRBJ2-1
CASSVRAINEQFF
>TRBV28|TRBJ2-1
CASSPKGNEQFF
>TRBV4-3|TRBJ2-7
CASSQDMVGEVTYEQYF
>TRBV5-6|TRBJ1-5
CASSSLGGLNQPQHF
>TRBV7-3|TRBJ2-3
CASSQGNTDTQYF
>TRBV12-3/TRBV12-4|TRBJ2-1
CASSFPGGSYNEQFF
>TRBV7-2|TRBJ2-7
CASSSRTSGTSLNEQYF
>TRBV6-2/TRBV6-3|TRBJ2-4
CASSYWGIDKNIQYF
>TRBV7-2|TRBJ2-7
CASSLGASGRYEQYF
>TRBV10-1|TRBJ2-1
CATSRGLADNEQFF
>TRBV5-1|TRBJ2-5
CASSLAAGGTETQYF
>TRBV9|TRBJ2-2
CASSVDPTQNGELFF
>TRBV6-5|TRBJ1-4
CASSYRGGATNEKLFF
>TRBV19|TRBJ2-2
CASSMDRLAGLGGELFF
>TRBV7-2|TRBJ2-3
CASSTLGDTQYF
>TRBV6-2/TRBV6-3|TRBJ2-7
CASSYSWQDYEQYF
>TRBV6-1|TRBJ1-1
CASRPQGSGITEAFF
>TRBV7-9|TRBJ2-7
CASSLVGGISYEQYF
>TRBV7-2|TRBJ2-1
CASSFGPFREQFF
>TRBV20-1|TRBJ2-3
CSARESGGPRTDTQYF
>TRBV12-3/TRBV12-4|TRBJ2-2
CASIGDQLVSGELFF
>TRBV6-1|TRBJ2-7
CASSKPGLVYEQYF